The following is a T cell receptor beta chain sequence with its context. Its antigen remains unknown. Germline-derived CDR1 and CDR2 are SGHNT and YYREEE (reference sequence). The CDR3 loop spans 15 amino acids. V was pared by 0 bases and J by 5 bases, with 4 bases of the junction left unmatched. The data belong to a study of CD8+ T cells in alopecia areata. For the study at large: Each of the treated patients was given oral tofacitinib, 5 to 10 mg twice daily, for moderate-to-severe alopecia areata. Study-level findings and limits: Scalp and blood retained many expanded lesional clones during tofacitinib.

Described treatment: oral pan-JAK inhibitor, 5-10 mg twice daily. As part of sample collection, lesional scalp punch biopsies and peripheral blood were taken from alopecia areata patients. After isolation, RNA underwent reverse transcription to generate cDNA as the sequencing template. Generated by immunoSEQ multiplex PCR, the TCRdb table keeps only in-frame clones and is missing some. The sample holds 60,000 to 85,000 clones, approximately 66% seen once. The chain has TRBV5-4 and TRBJ2-3, with 9 bases aligning to TRBD2. The sample in question was CD8+ T cells sorted from blood, obtained at week 24, from a patient treated with tofacitinib. This receptor was obtained from a human donor with alopecia areata. CDR3 protein: CASSLEAGGRDTQYF. CDR3 in DNA: TGTGCCAGCAGCTTGGAGGCGGGGGGGCGAGATACGCAGTATTTT.